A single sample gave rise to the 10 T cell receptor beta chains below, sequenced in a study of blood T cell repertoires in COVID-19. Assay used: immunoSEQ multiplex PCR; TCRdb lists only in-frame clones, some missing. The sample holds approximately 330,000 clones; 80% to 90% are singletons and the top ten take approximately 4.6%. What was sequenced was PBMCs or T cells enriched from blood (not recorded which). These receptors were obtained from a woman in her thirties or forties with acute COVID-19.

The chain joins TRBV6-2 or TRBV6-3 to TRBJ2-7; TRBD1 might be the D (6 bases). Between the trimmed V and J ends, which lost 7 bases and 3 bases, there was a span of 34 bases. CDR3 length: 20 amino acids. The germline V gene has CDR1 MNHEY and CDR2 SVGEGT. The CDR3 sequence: CASNPVGDTLRGAPRYEQYF. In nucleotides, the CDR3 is TGTGCCAGCAACCCCGTTGGGGACACTCTCCGTGGGGCGCCCCGCTACGAGCAGTACTTC.

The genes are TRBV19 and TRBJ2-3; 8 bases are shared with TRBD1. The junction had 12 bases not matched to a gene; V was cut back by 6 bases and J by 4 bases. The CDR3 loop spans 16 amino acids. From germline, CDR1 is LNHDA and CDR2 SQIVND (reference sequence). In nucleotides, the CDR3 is TGTGCCAGTAGCCCGACAGGGGTGTTTGGCGCAGATACGCAGTATTTT. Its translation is CASSPTGVFGADTQYF. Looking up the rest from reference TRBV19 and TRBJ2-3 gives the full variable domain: DGGITQSPKYLFRKEGQNVTLSCEQNLNHDAMYWYRQDPGQGLRLIYYSQIVNDFQKGDIAEGYSVSREKKESFPLTVTSAQKNPTAFYLCASSPTGVFGADTQYFGPGTRLTVL.

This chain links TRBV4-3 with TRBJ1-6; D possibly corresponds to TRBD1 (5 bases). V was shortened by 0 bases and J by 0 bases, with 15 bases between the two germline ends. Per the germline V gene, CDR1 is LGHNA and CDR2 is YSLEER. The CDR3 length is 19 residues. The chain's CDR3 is CASSQDPPGGSSYNSPLHF. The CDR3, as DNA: TGCGCCAGCAGCCAAGATCCGCCCGGGGGGAGCTCCTATAATTCACCCCTCCACTTT.

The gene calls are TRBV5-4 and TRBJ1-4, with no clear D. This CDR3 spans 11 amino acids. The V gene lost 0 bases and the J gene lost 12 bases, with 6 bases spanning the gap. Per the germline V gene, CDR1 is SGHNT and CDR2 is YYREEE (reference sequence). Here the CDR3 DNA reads TGTGCCAGCAGCTTGGCCAGCGAACTGTTTTTT. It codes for CASSLASELFF. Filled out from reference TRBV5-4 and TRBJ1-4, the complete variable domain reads ETGVTQSPTHLIKTRGQQVTLRCSSQSGHNTVSWYQQALGQGPQFIFQYYREEENGRGNFPPRFSGLQFPNYSSELNVNALELDDSALYLCASSLASELFFGSGTQLSVL.

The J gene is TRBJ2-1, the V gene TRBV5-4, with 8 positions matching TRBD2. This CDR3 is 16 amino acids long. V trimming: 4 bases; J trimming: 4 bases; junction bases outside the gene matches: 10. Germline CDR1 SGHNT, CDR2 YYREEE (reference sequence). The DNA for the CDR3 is TGTGCCAGCAGCCGGGGGGGACCCGGACCTTACAATGAGCAGTTCTTC. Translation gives CASSRGGPGPYNEQFF.

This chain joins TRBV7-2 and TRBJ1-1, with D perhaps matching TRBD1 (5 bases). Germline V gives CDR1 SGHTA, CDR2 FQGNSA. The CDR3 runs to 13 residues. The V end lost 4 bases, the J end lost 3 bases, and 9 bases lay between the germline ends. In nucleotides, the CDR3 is TGTGCCAGCAGCTCCCAACAGGACACTGAAGCTTTCTTT. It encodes CASSSQQDTEAFF.

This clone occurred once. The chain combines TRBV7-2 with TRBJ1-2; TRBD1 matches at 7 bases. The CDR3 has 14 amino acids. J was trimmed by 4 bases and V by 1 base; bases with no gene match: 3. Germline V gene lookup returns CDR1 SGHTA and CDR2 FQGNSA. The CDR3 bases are TGTGCCAGCAGCTTAGGGACAGGATCCTATGGCTACACCTTC. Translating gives CASSLGTGSYGYTF.

This CDR3 reads CASSLRRQASYNEQFF. The CDR3 nucleotides are TGTGCCAGCAGCCTCCGTCGACAGGCCTCCTACAATGAGCAGTTCTTC. The rearrangement links TRBV9 to TRBJ2-1, with a possible D match to TRBD1 (6 bases). The ends were cut back, 4 bases at V and 0 bases at J, with 14 bases in the middle. This CDR3 contains 16 residues. CDR1 and CDR2 from the germline V gene are SGDLS and YYNGEE.

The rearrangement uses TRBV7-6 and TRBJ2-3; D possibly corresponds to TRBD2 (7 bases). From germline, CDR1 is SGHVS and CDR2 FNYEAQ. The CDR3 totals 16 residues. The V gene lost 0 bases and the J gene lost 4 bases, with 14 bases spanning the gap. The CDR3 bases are TGTGCCAGCAGCTTAGCTTTAGGGGGGGGAGCAGATACGCAGTATTTT. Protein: CASSLALGGGADTQYF.

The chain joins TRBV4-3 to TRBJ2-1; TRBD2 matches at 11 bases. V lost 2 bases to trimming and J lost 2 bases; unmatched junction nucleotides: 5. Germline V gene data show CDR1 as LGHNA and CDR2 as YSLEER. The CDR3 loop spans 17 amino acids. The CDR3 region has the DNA TGCGCCAGCAGCCAACGCTATAGCGGGGGGGCCTACAATGAGCAGTTCTTC. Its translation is CASSQRYSGGAYNEQFF.